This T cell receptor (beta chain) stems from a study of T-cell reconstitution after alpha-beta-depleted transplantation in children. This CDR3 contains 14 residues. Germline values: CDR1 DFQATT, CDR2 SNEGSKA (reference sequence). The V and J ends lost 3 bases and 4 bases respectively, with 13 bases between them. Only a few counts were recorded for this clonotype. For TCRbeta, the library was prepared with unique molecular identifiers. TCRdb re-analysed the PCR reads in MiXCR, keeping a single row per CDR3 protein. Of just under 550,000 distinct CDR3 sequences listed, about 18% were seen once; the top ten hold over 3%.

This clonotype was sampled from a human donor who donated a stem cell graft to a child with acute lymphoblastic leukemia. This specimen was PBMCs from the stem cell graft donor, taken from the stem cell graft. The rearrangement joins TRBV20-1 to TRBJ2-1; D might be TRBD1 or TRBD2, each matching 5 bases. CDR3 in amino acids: CSARWGSQYNEQFF. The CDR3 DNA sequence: TGCAGTGCTAGGTGGGGGAGCCAGTACAATGAGCAGTTCTTC.